This T cell receptor (beta chain) was identified during a study of Ad26.COV2.S vaccination and SARS-CoV-2 variants (dated by TCRdb to the early 2020s). Describing the broader study: Vaccine-arm donors were drawn from COV1001, a multicentre, randomized, double-blind, placebo-controlled phase I-IIa trial of Ad26.COV2.S in healthy adults. Investigators remained blinded to trial group allocation during experiments and outcome assessment. TCRbeta repertoire sequencing was used to assess the specificity and breadth of SARS-CoV-2-reactive T cell receptors after Ad26.COV2.S vaccination. A total of 32 samples were included in the TCR-sequenced set, comprising around 20 Ad26.COV2.S vaccine recipients, 5 placebo recipients and 8 SARS-CoV-2 convalescent individuals. Ad26.COV2.S was administered intramuscularly at a dose of 5x10^10 or 1x10^11 viral particles, either as one shot or as two shots given 56 days apart. Trial participants were randomized into five groups of five, in which low-dose or high-dose Ad26.COV2.S was given once or twice, or placebo was given on both occasions. Overall study outcomes, separate from this receptor: Substantial breadth of spike-specific CD8+ and CD4+ T cell responses was reported after vaccination. According to the authors, total T cell responses may have been underestimated by the TCR breadth and depth analyses. Vaccine and placebo recipients had similar non-spike TCR breadth, a finding consistent with the vaccine containing only spike. Comparing responses between vaccine doses or regimens was not something the study was powered to do. Ad26.COV2.S recipients had higher spike-specific TCR breadth than placebo recipients (P = 0.0014).

The table lists this clone with a count of one. Its recognized antigen is unknown. The record has no base qualities; no much larger clone is one base away. V and J are truncated by 8 bases and 2 bases respectively, leaving an intervening sequence of 10 bases. CDR1 and CDR2 are drawn from the germline V gene: MNHEY, SVGAGI. Spanning cysteine to phenylalanine, the CDR3 consists of 13 amino acids. The kept DNA is CDR3 alone, 39 bases in frame from the first base. In the paper's terms, the treatment or condition label means: roughly 19 received Ad26.COV2.S at low or high dose, single or two shots; 5 received placebo; per-sample allocation not given. For vaccine and placebo recipients, the sequenced repertoires came from samples collected on day 63 after the first injection. In Cohort 1b, 25 adults aged 18-55 years were enrolled at a single site in Boston, USA, between 29 July and 7 August 2020. Ad26.COV2.S was a replication-incompetent adenovirus type 26 vector that expressed a prefusion-stabilized SARS-CoV-2 spike protein derived from the original Wuhan strain.

The immunoSEQ Assay was used to sequence TCRbeta CDR3 regions. After extraction, genomic DNA underwent amplification by bias-controlled multiplex PCR, followed by high-throughput sequencing. Turning to the authors' computational methods: To quantify the absolute abundance of every unique TCRbeta CDR3 region, sequences were collapsed and filtered. T cell fraction was estimated by normalization of TCRbeta template counts to usable DNA, with usable DNA being measured through amplification of reference genes present in all nucleated cells. Repertoire TCRs were annotated as SARS-CoV-2-specific by exact matching of V gene, CDR3 amino acid sequence and J gene to a known reactive TCR set. The reference SARS-CoV-2 TCR set came from MIRA and was filtered for enrichment in COVID-19-positive ImmuneCODE repertoires, removing public or cross-reactive TCRs. Drawing on the MIRA antigens, annotated TCRs were analysed further at the level of specific ORF or position within ORF. Breadth was defined as annotated unique rearrangements over total unique productive rearrangements; depth was the summed frequency of those rearrangements. TCR breadth was compared between groups using two-sided Wilcoxon rank-sum tests. In its TCRdb copy, this immuneACCESS table keeps in-frame sequences only and misses some clones. Where compared with another copy, unresolved V genes explain less than half of these, and the others have no known cause. The DNA gave D and trimming, while V, J and clone size come from that table. The sample profile shows about 320,000 clones; more than 70% of them were found once. The top ten clonotypes cover less than 2% of the sample.

Material: peripheral blood, obtained in a trial of Ad26.COV2.S vaccine versus placebo. Recombination joined TRBV6-5 with TRBJ2-1, with the D gene call left open. The receptor comes from a person aged 18 to 59 who received the Ad26.COV2.S COVID-19 vaccine or a placebo. The encoded CDR3 is CASGSGPYNEQFF. The sequence in DNA is TGTGCCAGCGGCTCGGGCCCCTACAATGAGCAGTTCTTC.